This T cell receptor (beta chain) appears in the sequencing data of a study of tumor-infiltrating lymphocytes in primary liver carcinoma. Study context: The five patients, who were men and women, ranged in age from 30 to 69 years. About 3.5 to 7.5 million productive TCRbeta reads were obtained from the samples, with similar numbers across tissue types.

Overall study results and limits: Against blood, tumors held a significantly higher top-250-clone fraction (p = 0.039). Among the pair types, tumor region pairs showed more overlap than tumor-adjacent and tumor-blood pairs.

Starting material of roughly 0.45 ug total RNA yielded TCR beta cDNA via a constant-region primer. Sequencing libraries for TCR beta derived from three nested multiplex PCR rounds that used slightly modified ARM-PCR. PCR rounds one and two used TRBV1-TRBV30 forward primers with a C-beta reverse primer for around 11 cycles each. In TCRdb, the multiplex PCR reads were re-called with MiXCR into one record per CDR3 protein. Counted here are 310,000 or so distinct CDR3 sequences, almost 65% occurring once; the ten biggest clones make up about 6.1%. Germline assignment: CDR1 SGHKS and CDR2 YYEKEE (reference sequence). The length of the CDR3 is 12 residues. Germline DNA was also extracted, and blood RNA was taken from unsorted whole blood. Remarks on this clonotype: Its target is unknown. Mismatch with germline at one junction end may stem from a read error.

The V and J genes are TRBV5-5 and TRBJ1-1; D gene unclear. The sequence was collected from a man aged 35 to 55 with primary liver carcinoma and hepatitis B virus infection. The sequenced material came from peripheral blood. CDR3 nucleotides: TGTGCCAGCAGCTTTTTTTCCATTGAATCTTTCTTT. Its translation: CASSFFSIESFF.